This TCR beta chain was sequenced for a study of blood T cell repertoires in COVID-19. Using immunoSEQ multiplex PCR, the repertoire was profiled, and TCRdb retains in-frame clones only, with some absent. This table has roughly 200,000 clones, approximately 83% appearing once. This receptor was taken from a woman in her forties or fifties who had been exposed to COVID-19. The sequenced sample consisted of PBMCs or T cells enriched from blood (not recorded which).

CDR3 bases: TGTGCCAGCAGCCCAGACAGGGGTATCGGTGGCTACACCTTC. This gives the protein CASSPDRGIGGYTF. The chain carries TRBV14 and TRBJ1-2, with 8 bases lining up with TRBD1. Trimming took 4 bases from V and 7 from J; bases not matched to a gene: 8. Per the germline V gene, CDR1 is SGHDN and CDR2 is FVKESK. The CDR3 sequence is 14 residues long.